A selection of T cell receptor beta chains follows, all from one sample in a study of cytomegalovirus exposure and HLA in healthy donors. Sequencing was performed with immunoSEQ multiplex PCR; in TCRdb, only in-frame clones are kept and a portion is missing. The sample lists around 120,000 clones; 70% to 85% were seen once. Sequencing input: PBMCs. These receptors were collected from a human donor in good health. The CDR3 runs from the conserved cysteine through the conserved F or W. The D gene is left open where the match is weak. Some rows mark clone size as missing; the rest say once, few, many or name a class of expanded clone.

abundance,v_gene,j_gene,d_gene,CDR3nt,CDR3aa
.,TRBV5-1,TRBJ1-1,.,TGCGCCAGCACTCCCTCAGGAATGAACACTGAAGCTTTCTTT,CASTPSGMNTEAFF
few,TRBV27,TRBJ2-5,.,TGTGCCAGCAGTTCATTGGGTGCAGGGGGGGAGACCCAGTACTTC,CASSSLGAGGETQYF
.,TRBV7-8,TRBJ2-1,TRBD1,TGTGCCAGCAGCTCGGGGACAGGGTACGTCACCTACAATGAGCAGTTCTTC,CASSSGTGYVTYNEQFF
.,TRBV28,TRBJ1-4,TRBD1,TGTGCCAGCAGTTTATTGGTCACAGGGGGGGGAAAACTGTTTTTT,CASSLLVTGGGKLFF
once,TRBV28,TRBJ2-3,TRBD2,TGTGCCAGCACCTCAATACTAGCGGGTCTCACAGATACGCAGTATTTT,CASTSILAGLTDTQYF
.,TRBV5-4,TRBJ2-7,TRBD2,TGTGCCAGCAGCCCCGGGACCACGGGAGGAGGAGCCTACGAGCAGTACTTC,CASSPGTTGGGAYEQYF
.,TRBV11-1,TRBJ2-7,TRBD1,TGTGCCAGCAGCCAAACTCCGGGACAGTCCTACGAGCAGTACTTC,CASSQTPGQSYEQYF
.,TRBV5-1,TRBJ1-3,TRBD1,TGCGCCAGCAGCTTGGCGGGGACAGGAGGAAACACCATATATTTT,CASSLAGTGGNTIYF
.,TRBV5-1,TRBJ2-5,TRBD2,TGCGCCAGCAGCACGGGACTAGCGGGAGGACAAGAGACCCAGTACTTC,CASSTGLAGGQETQYF
.,TRBV28,TRBJ2-7,TRBD2,TGTGCCAGCAGGCTAAGCGGGGGGCAGCCAACCTACGAGCAGTACTTC,CASRLSGGQPTYEQYF
.,TRBV18,TRBJ1-1,TRBD1,TGTGCCAGCTCCTCAAGAGGGACAGGGGAAGCTTTCTTT,CASSSRGTGEAFF
.,TRBV6-1,TRBJ2-3,.,TGTGCCAGTGAGGCCCCGGGCACAGATACGCAGTATTTT,CASEAPGTDTQYF
.,TRBV5-1,TRBJ2-1,.,TGCGCCAGCAGCTGGGGCCTGCGTGACAATGAGCAGTTCTTC,CASSWGLRDNEQFF
few,TRBV15,TRBJ2-3,TRBD1,TGTGCCACCGGAACAGGGGGACTGGATACGCAGTATTTT,CATGTGGLDTQYF
few,TRBV4-2,TRBJ2-3,TRBD2,TGTGCCAGCAGCCAAGCTCTAGCGGGAGGGTCGACAGATACGCAGTATTTT,CASSQALAGGSTDTQYF
.,TRBV19,TRBJ1-3,TRBD1,TGTGCCAGTAGCATTGCTCAGGGGGCGCGAACCATATATTTT,CASSIAQGARTIYF
.,TRBV13,TRBJ2-1,TRBD2,TGTGCCAGCAGCTTTAAGGCGGGAGGGCTTGCGATAGATGAGCAGTTCTTC,CASSFKAGGLAIDEQFF
.,TRBV2,TRBJ2-2,.,TGTGCCAGCAGTGTTGACGCTGGCTGGCCGGGCACCGGGGAGCTGTTTTTT,CASSVDAGWPGTGELFF
.,TRBV27,TRBJ1-1,.,TGTGCCAGCAGTTTAATGGGCTTTAACACTGAAGCTTTCTTT,CASSLMGFNTEAFF
.,TRBV11-2,TRBJ2-1,TRBD2,TGTGCCAGCATCAAGACAGGGGGACTAGCGGGAGATGAGCAGTTCTTC,CASIKTGGLAGDEQFF
.,TRBV30,TRBJ2-3,TRBD2,TGTGCCTGGAGTGTTACGGGGGGGGATACGCAGTATTTT,CAWSVTGGDTQYF
.,TRBV11-2,TRBJ2-3,TRBD2,TGTGCCAGCAGCTTGGTAGCGGGTGACTCCACAGATACGCAGTATTTT,CASSLVAGDSTDTQYF
.,TRBV5-1,TRBJ2-7,.,TGCGCCAGCAGCCTCGGAGGACAGAGGACCTACGAGCAGTACTTC,CASSLGGQRTYEQYF
.,TRBV28,TRBJ1-5,TRBD1,TGTGCCAGTGGCTCGGGGACAGGAGGCAATCAGCCCCAGCATTTT,CASGSGTGGNQPQHF
.,TRBV11-2,TRBJ2-1,TRBD2,TGTGCCAGCAGCTTATTGGTAGCGGGATCAGGCAATGAGCAGTTCTTC,CASSLLVAGSGNEQFF
.,TRBV10-3,TRBJ1-1,.,TGTGCCATCAGTGACGAGGGCAGGGGTTATACTGAAGCTTTCTTT,CAISDEGRGYTEAFF
.,TRBV6-1,TRBJ1-2,.,TGTGCCAGCAGTGCCGGGGGTGAGACGGGACTGGGGGGCTACACCTTC,CASSAGGETGLGGYTF
once,TRBV6-4,TRBJ2-6,.,TGTGCCAGCAGTGACTCGACAAACTCTGGGGCCAACGTCCTGACTTTC,CASSDSTNSGANVLTF
.,TRBV11-3,TRBJ1-2,TRBD1,TGTGCCAGCAGCTTAGAACGGACAGGGGTCGAACAGACCTTC,CASSLERTGVEQTF
.,TRBV27,TRBJ1-1,.,TGTGCCAGCATGTCCCCCAGTTCCGGGGAAGGGGGTATGGGAGCTTTCTTT,CASMSPSSGEGGMGAFF
.,TRBV5-8,TRBJ2-1,TRBD2,TGTGCCAGCAGCCCGCGGACTAGCGGGAGTAGGAGAGATGAGCAGTTCTTC,CASSPRTSGSRRDEQFF
.,TRBV5-1,TRBJ2-3,.,TGCGCCAGCACCGCGCAGGGAGGAATGGGCACAGATACGCAGTATTTT,CASTAQGGMGTDTQYF
.,TRBV7-2,TRBJ2-1,TRBD2,TGTGCCAGCAGCCCGGGCGGGAGGCCATACAATGAGCAGTTCTTC,CASSPGGRPYNEQFF